A selection of T cell receptor beta chains follows, all from one sample in a study of CD8+CD57+ T cells in acquired aplastic anemia. MiXCR, run by TCRdb on the reads, gives a single entry per CDR3 protein. This repertoire shows tens of thousands of distinct CDR3 sequences, about 63% found once; its top ten account for 59%. The sequenced material came from sorted CD4+, CD8+, or CD8+CD57+ T cells (not recorded which) from PBMCs. Source of these receptors: a human donor with aplastic anemia. Each CDR3 is given with its conserved first and last residue. A D gene is named only where the DNA matches it firmly. Only some rows state a clone size, as once, few, many or a class for expanded clones.

J,V,D,size,CDR3,DNA
TRBJ2-2,TRBV14,TRBD2,.,CASRPKTGLANTGELFF,TGTGCCAGCAGACCTAAAACCGGACTAGCGAACACCGGGGAGCTGTTTTTT
TRBJ1-5,TRBV10-3,.,.,CAIGDRPNQPQHF,TGTGCCATCGGAGACAGGCCTAATCAGCCCCAGCATTTT
TRBJ2-5,TRBV15,TRBD2,.,CASSSTGGEETQYF,TGTGCCAGCAGTTCTACCGGGGGGGAGGAGACCCAGTACTTC
TRBJ2-7,TRBV27,.,many,CATSPAGIEQYF,TGTGCCACCTCGCCAGCCGGGATCGAGCAGTACTTC
TRBJ2-5,TRBV9,.,.,CASSGLIQGSWETQYF,TGTGCCAGCAGCGGTCTAATCCAGGGGTCCTGGGAGACCCAGTACTTC
TRBJ1-5,TRBV6-5,.,few,CASSLVGDQPQHF,TGTGCCAGCAGTTTGGTGGGCGATCAGCCCCAGCATTTT
TRBJ2-2,TRBV19,TRBD1,many,CASSIRGHTGELFF,TGTGCCAGTAGTATCAGGGGGCACACCGGGGAGCTGTTTTTT
TRBJ1-1,TRBV7-6,.,.,CASSLDNTEAFF,TGTGCCAGCAGCTTAGACAACACTGAAGCTTTCTTT
TRBJ1-1,TRBV7-8,.,many,CASSRTTLANTEAFF,TGTGCCAGCAGCCGTACTACACTAGCGAACACTGAAGCTTTCTTT
TRBJ1-5,TRBV2,.,many,CASSEQGDSNQPQHF,TGTGCCAGCAGTGAACAGGGAGACAGCAATCAGCCCCAGCATTTT
TRBJ2-5,TRBV20-1,.,.,CSAGDSGGSGTQYF,TGCAGTGCTGGAGATTCTGGGGGATCGGGGACCCAGTACTTC
TRBJ2-7,TRBV7-8,.,.,CASIADSREQYF,TGTGCCAGCATCGCGGACAGTCGCGAGCAGTACTTC
TRBJ1-5,TRBV29-1,.,.,CSVSWQANQPQHF,TGCAGCGTTTCTTGGCAGGCAAATCAGCCCCAGCATTTT
TRBJ1-1,TRBV9,.,once,CASSVVEDMNTEAFF,TGTGCCAGCAGCGTAGTGGAGGACATGAACACTGAAGCTTTCTTT
TRBJ2-2,TRBV20-1,.,.,CSARGIEAGELFF,TGCAGTGCTAGGGGGATTGAGGCCGGGGAGCTGTTTTTT
TRBJ1-3,TRBV2,.,.,CASSSPSSGNTIYF,TGTGCCAGCAGCAGCCCTTCCTCTGGAAACACCATATATTTT
TRBJ2-1,TRBV29-1,.,.,CSVDQGGEQFF,TGCAGCGTGGATCAGGGAGGTGAGCAGTTCTTC
TRBJ1-2,TRBV15,.,.,CATSRGDRQDGYTF,TGTGCCACCAGCAGAGGAGACAGGCAGGATGGCTACACCTTC
TRBJ1-4,TRBV2,.,.,CASKGQTTNEKLFF,TGTGCCAGCAAGGGACAAACAACTAATGAAAAACTGTTTTTT
TRBJ2-5,TRBV15,.,.,CATSSYEETQYF,TGTGCCACCAGCAGTTACGAAGAGACCCAGTACTTC
TRBJ2-3,TRBV12-3/TRBV12-4,.,many,CASSTSTTYSTDTQYF,TGTGCCAGCAGTACCTCGACTACTTATAGCACAGATACGCAGTATTTT
TRBJ1-1,TRBV19,.,.,CASSMGGFAEAFF,TGTGCCAGTAGTATGGGGGGGTTCGCTGAAGCTTTCTTT
TRBJ2-7,TRBV19,TRBD2,.,CASTGRDEQYF,TGTGCCAGTACGGGGAGGGACGAGCAGTACTTC
TRBJ1-1,TRBV15,.,.,CATSLEEGAEAFF,TGTGCCACCAGCCTAGAGGAGGGCGCTGAAGCTTTCTTT
TRBJ1-2,TRBV11-3,.,.,CASSPPEGYGYTF,TGTGCCAGCAGCCCACCGGAGGGCTATGGCTACACCTTC
TRBJ2-7,TRBV2,TRBD2,once,CASRGTSGGYEQYF,TGTGCCAGCAGGGGGACTAGCGGGGGCTACGAGCAGTACTTC
TRBJ2-5,TRBV15,.,.,CATSRKLGGETQYF,TGTGCCACCAGCAGAAAGTTGGGTGGAGAGACCCAGTACTTC
TRBJ2-1,TRBV29-1,.,once,CSVRNNEQFF,TGCAGCGTTCGTAACAATGAGCAGTTCTTC
TRBJ1-6,TRBV20-1,.,.,CSARPGGITSYNSPLHF,TGCAGTGCTAGGCCTGGGGGCATTACGTCCTATAATTCACCCCTCCACTTT
TRBJ2-7,TRBV25-1,TRBD2,.,CASSESPGAGVDEQYF,TGTGCCAGCAGTGAGAGCCCCGGGGCGGGGGTAGACGAGCAGTACTTC
TRBJ2-3,TRBV6-1,.,few,CASSPSAVVTDTQYF,TGTGCCAGCAGTCCATCAGCGGTCGTCACAGATACGCAGTATTTT
TRBJ2-7,TRBV30,TRBD1,many,CAWTLGQGGYEQYF,TGTGCCTGGACCTTGGGACAGGGAGGATACGAGCAGTACTTC
TRBJ1-6,TRBV7-9,.,.,CASSSQTGSPLHF,TGTGCCAGCAGCTCCCAAACGGGTTCACCCCTCCACTTT
TRBJ2-7,TRBV10-3,.,medium-sized,CAITTGYEQYF,TGTGCCATCACGACGGGGTACGAGCAGTACTTC
TRBJ1-4,TRBV15,.,medium-sized,CATAETAGEKLFF,TGTGCCACCGCGGAGACAGCCGGTGAAAAACTGTTTTTT
TRBJ2-5,TRBV15,.,.,CATSSEIGREGETQYF,TGTGCCACCAGCAGTGAAATCGGCCGGGAAGGAGAGACCCAGTACTTC
TRBJ1-6,TRBV6-1,TRBD1,.,CASTDRGTWNSPLHF,TGTGCCAGCACGGACAGGGGGACGTGGAATTCACCCCTCCACTTT
TRBJ2-3,TRBV30,.,.,CACSKGGSSTDTQYF,TGTGCCTGTTCCAAAGGGGGATCGTCGACAGATACGCAGTATTTT
TRBJ1-5,TRBV6-1,.,.,CASSMGQSNQPQHF,TGTGCCAGCAGTATGGGACAAAGCAATCAGCCCCAGCATTTT
TRBJ2-1,TRBV4-1,.,many,CASRRLGPYNEQFF,TGCGCCAGCAGGAGACTGGGGCCATACAATGAGCAGTTCTTC
TRBJ2-1,TRBV5-1,.,.,CASSFLGISSYNEQFF,TGCGCCAGCAGCTTCCTAGGAATTAGCTCCTACAATGAGCAGTTCTTC
TRBJ2-7,TRBV10-3,TRBD2,.,CAISSGPDEQYF,TGTGCCATCTCTAGCGGTCCAGACGAGCAGTACTTC
TRBJ1-1,TRBV29-1,.,few,CSPQAGMNTEAFF,TGCAGCCCACAGGCCGGGATGAACACTGAAGCTTTCTTT
TRBJ2-3,TRBV10-2,.,few,CASSESWRTSTDTQYF,TGCGCCAGCAGTGAGTCGTGGCGGACCAGCACAGATACGCAGTATTTT
TRBJ1-6,TRBV15,.,.,CATSRALTGSYNSPLHF,TGTGCCACCAGCAGAGCCCTTACAGGGTCCTATAATTCACCCCTCCACTTT
TRBJ2-3,TRBV10-3,.,.,CAIAHHGVGGTDTQYF,TGTGCCATCGCCCATCACGGCGTCGGGGGCACAGATACGCAGTATTTT
TRBJ2-5,TRBV29-1,.,few,CSVRATGRVETQYF,TGCAGCGTTAGGGCCACGGGAAGGGTAGAGACCCAGTACTTC
TRBJ1-2,TRBV29-1,.,.,CSVEGWVKYGYTF,TGCAGCGTTGAAGGTTGGGTAAAGTATGGCTACACCTTC
TRBJ1-3,TRBV10-3,.,many,CAIGPRGVSGNTIYF,TGTGCCATCGGACCTCGCGGGGTCTCTGGAAACACCATATATTTT
TRBJ1-1,TRBV15,.,.,CATSRDWMAGNTEAFF,TGTGCCACCAGCAGAGATTGGATGGCAGGGAACACTGAAGCTTTCTTT
TRBJ2-3,TRBV7-9,TRBD2,few,CASTQTAGVGDSLLPSTDTQYF,TGTGCCAGCACCCAAACGGCGGGGGTCGGAGATTCGTTGCTTCCTAGCACAGATACGCAGTATTTT
TRBJ2-5,TRBV15,TRBD2,.,CATSEERGEVETQYF,TGTGCCACCAGCGAAGAGCGGGGAGAGGTGGAGACCCAGTACTTC
TRBJ2-5,TRBV19,TRBD2,.,CASRRTSGEETQYF,TGTGCCAGTAGAAGGACTAGCGGGGAAGAGACCCAGTACTTC